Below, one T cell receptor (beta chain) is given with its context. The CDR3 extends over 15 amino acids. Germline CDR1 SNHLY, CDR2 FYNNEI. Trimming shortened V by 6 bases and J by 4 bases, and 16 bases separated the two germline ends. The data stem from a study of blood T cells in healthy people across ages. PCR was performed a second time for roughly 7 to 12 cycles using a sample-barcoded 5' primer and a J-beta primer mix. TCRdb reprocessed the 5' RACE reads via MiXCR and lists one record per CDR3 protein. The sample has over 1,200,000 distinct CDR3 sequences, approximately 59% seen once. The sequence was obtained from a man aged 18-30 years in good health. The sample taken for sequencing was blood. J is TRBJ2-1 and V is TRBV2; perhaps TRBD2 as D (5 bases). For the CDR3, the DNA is TGTGCCAGCAGGGACTTAACGCATTTTTACAATGAGCAGTTCTTC. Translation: CASRDLTHFYNEQFF.